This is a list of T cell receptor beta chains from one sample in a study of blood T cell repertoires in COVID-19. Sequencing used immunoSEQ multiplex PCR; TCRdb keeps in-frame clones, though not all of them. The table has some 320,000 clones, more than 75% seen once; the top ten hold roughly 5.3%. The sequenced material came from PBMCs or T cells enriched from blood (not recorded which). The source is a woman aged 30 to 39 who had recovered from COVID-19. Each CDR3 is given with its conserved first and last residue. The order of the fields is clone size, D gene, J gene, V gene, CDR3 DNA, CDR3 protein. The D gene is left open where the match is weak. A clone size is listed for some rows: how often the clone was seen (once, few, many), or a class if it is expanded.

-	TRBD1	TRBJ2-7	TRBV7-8	TGTGCCAGCATTCGTAGTGGCGGACAGGGGGCCGACGAGCAGTACTTC	CASIRSGGQGADEQYF
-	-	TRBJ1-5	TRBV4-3	TGCGCCAGCAGCCAAGATCGTTCGGGGGGCCCATTCTATTATCAGCCCCAGCATTTT	CASSQDRSGGPFYYQPQHF
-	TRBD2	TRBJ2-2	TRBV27	TGTGCCAGCAGTGGGACTAGCGGGGGGGCGGTCACCGGGGAGCTGTTTTTT	CASSGTSGGAVTGELFF
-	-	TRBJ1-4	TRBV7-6	TGTGCCAGCAGCTTTGTACCGCCCGGGGGTAATGAAAAACTGTTTTTT	CASSFVPPGGNEKLFF
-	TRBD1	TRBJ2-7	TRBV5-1	TGCGCCAGCAGGCCGGGACAGGGTTTTTACGAGCAGTACTTC	CASRPGQGFYEQYF
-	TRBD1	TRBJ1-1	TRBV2	TGTGCCAGCGGACAGGAAAAGAACACTGAAGCTTTCTTT	CASGQEKNTEAFF
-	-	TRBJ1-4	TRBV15	TGTGCCACCCGGGGTAGAAAACTGTTTTTT	CATRGRKLFF
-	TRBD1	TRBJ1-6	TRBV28	TGTGCCAGCAGTTTAGGGGCAGGGGGCTTCCCCCTCCACTTT	CASSLGAGGFPLHF
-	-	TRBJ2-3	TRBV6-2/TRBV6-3	TGTGCCAGCAGTTTGCGTCTAGCGAAAAGCACAGATACGCAGTATTTT	CASSLRLAKSTDTQYF
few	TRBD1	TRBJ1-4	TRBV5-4	TGTGCCAGCAGCAATCCAGGCGGGACAGGAGATGAAAAACTGTTTTTT	CASSNPGGTGDEKLFF
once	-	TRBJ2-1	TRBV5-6	TGTGCCAGCAGCGTCTACAGGGCCTCCTACAATGAGCAGTTCTTC	CASSVYRASYNEQFF
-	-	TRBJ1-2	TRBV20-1	TGCAGTGCACGGGGGGATGGCTACACCTTC	CSARGDGYTF
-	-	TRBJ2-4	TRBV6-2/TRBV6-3	TGTGCCAGCAGTTACTCGGTGGCGGTAAACATTCAGTACTTC	CASSYSVAVNIQYF
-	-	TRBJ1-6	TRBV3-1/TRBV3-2	TGTGCCAGCAGCCAAGGTTGGGGCGCGGGGCCCGATTCACCCCTCCACTTT	CASSQGWGAGPDSPLHF
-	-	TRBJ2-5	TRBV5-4	TGTGCCAGCAGCTTGGGAGGTTATCGGGAGACCCAGTACTTC	CASSLGGYRETQYF
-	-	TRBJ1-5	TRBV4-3	TGCGCCAGCAGCCAAGATCTCCGTTATAGCAATCAGCCCCAGCATTTT	CASSQDLRYSNQPQHF
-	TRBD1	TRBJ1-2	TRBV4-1	TGCGCCAGCAGCCAAGTGTTACAGGGGGCTAGATTTGGCTACACCTTC	CASSQVLQGARFGYTF
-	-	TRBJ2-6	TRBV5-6	TGTGCCAGCAGCTTGAGTTACAGGGAGTACTCTGGGGCCAACGTCCTGACTTTC	CASSLSYREYSGANVLTF